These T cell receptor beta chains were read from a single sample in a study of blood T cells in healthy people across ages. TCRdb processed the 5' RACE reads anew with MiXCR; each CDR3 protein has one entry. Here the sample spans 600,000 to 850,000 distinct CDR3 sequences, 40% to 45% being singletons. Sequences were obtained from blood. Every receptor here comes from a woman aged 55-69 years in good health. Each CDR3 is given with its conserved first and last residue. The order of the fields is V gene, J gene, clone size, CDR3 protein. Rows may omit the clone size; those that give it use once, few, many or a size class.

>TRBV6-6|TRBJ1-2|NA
CASSREGSGYGYTF
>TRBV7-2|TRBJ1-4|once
CASSPSEALNEKLFF
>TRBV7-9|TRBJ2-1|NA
CASSLVPNEQFF
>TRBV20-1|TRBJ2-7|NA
CSASGGRSYEQYF
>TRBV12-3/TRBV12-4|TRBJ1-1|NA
CASRRTGMNTEAFF
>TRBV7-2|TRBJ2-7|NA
CASSSRVGRGEQYF
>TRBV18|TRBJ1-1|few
CASSPSRENEAFF
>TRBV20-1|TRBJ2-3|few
CSARDPAGGTDTQYF
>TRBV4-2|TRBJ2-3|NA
CASSETVGLAAFRNTDTQYF
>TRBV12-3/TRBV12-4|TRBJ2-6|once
CAGSDRSGQGGRSGANVLTF
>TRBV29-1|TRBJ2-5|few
CSVATGLGETQYF
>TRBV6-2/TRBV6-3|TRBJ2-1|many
CAGSTSGIGNEQFF
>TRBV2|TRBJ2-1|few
CASPQGTGGKIAGGPVEFF
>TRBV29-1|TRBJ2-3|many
CSVRGGLYTVDTQYF
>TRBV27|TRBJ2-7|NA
CASRPSGGTYEQYF